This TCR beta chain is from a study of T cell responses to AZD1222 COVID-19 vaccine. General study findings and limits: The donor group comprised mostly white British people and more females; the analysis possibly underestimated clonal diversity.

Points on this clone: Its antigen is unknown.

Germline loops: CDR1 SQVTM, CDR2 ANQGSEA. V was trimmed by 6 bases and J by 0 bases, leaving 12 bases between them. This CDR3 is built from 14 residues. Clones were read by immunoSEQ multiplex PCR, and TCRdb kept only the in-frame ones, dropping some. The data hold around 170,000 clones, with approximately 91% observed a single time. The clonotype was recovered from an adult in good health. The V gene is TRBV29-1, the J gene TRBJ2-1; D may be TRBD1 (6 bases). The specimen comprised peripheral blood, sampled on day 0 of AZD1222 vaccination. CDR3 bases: TGCAGCGTGTCGGACAGAAGCTCCTACAATGAGCAGTTCTTC. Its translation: CSVSDRSSYNEQFF.